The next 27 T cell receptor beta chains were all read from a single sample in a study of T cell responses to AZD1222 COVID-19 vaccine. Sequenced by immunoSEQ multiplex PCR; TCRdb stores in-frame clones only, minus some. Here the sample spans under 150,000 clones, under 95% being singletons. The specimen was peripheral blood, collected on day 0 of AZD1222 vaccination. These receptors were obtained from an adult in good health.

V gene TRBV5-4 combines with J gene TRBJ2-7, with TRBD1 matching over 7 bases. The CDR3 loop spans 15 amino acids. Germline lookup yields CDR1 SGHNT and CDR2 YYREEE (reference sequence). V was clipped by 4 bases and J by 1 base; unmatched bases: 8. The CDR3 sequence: CASSPPGQQSYEQYF. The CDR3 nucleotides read TGTGCCAGCAGCCCTCCGGGACAGCAGTCCTACGAGCAGTACTTC. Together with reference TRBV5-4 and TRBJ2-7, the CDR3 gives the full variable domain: ETGVTQSPTHLIKTRGQQVTLRCSSQSGHNTVSWYQQALGQGPQFIFQYYREEENGRGNFPPRFSGLQFPNYSSELNVNALELDDSALYLCASSPPGQQSYEQYFGPGTRLTVT.

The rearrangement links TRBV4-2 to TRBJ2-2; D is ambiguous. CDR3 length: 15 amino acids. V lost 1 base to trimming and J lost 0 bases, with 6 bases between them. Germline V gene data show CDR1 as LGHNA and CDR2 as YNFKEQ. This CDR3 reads CASSQVPSNTGELFF. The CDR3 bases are TGTGCCAGCAGCCAAGTTCCATCGAACACCGGGGAGCTGTTTTTT.

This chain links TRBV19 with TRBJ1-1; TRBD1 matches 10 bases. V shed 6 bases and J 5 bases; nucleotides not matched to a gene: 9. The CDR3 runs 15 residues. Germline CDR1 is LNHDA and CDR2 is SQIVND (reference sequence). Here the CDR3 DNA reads TGTGCCAGTAGCTCCAGGGACAGGGGCTGGACTGAAGCTTTCTTT. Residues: CASSSRDRGWTEAFF.

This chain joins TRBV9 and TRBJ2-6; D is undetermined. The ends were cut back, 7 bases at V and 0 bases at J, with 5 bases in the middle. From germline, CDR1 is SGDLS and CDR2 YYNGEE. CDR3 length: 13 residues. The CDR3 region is CASGVSGANVLTF. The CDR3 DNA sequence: TGTGCCAGCGGGGTCTCTGGGGCCAACGTCCTGACTTTC. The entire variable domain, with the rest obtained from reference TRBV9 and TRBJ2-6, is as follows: DSGVTQTPKHLITATGQRVTLRCSPRSGDLSVYWYQQSLDQGLQFLIQYYNGEERAKGNILERFSAQQFPDLHSELNLSSLELGDSALYFCASGVSGANVLTFGAGSRLTVL.

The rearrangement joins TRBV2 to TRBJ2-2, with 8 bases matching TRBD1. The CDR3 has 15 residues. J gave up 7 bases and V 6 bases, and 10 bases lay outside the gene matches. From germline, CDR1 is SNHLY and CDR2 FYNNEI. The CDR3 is CASRLTGARVGELFF. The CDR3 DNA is TGTGCCAGCAGGTTGACAGGGGCGAGAGTCGGGGAGCTGTTTTTT.

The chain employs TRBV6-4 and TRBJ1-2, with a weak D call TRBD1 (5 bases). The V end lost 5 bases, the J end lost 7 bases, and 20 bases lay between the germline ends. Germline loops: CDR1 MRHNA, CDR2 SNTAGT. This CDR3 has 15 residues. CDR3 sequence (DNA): TGTGCCAGCAGTCCCAACTGGACAAACCGGGGTGGCTACACCTTC. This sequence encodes CASSPNWTNRGGYTF.

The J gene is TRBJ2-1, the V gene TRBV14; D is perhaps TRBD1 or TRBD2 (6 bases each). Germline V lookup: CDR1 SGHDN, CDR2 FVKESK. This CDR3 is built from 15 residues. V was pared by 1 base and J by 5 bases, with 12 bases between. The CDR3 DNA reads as TGTGCCAGCAGCCAAGGTGGGGGGCTAGACAATGAGCAGTTCTTC. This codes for CASSQGGGLDNEQFF.

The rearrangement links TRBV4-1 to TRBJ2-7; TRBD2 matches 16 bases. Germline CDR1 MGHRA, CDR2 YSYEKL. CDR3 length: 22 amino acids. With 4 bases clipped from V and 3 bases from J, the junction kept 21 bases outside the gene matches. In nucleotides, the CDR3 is TGCGCCAGCAGCCTCTCGGGGCCAAGGGGGACAGGGACTAGCGGGAGGGACTACGAGCAGTACTTC. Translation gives CASSLSGPRGTGTSGRDYEQYF.

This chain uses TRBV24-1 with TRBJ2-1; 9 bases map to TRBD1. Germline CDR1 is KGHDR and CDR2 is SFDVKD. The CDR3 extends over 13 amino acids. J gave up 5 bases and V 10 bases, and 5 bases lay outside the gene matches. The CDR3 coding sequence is TGTGCCACTAGGGACAGGGAGAACAATGAGCAGTTCTTC. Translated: CATRDRENNEQFF.

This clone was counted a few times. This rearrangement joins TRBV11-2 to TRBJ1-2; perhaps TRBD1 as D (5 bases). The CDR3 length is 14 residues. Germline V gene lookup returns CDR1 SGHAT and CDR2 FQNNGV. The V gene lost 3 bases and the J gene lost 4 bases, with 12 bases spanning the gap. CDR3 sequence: CASSFPREFYGYTF. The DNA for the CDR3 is TGTGCCAGCAGCTTCCCCAGGGAGTTCTATGGCTACACCTTC. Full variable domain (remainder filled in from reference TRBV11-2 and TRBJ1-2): EAGVAQSPRYKIIEKRQSVAFWCNPISGHATLYWYQQILGQGPKLLIQFQNNGVVDDSQLPKDRFSAERLKGVDSTLKIQPAKLEDSAVYLCASSFPREFYGYTFGSGTRLTVV.

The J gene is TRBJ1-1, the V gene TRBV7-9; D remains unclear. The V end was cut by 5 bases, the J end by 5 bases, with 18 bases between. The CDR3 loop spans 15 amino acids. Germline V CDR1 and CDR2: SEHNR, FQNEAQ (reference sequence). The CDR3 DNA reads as TGTGCCAGCAGCCAAAGCCGGGGATTGGGTACTGAAGCTTTCTTT. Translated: CASSQSRGLGTEAFF.

The CDR3 reads CASSRLAGPPYEQYF. The CDR3 DNA sequence: TGTGCCAGCAGTAGACTAGCAGGGCCCCCCTACGAGCAGTACTTC. The chain carries TRBV6-5 and TRBJ2-7; 7 nucleotides match TRBD2. The V gene end was trimmed by 5 bases and the J gene end by 2 bases; junction bases not matched to a gene: 9. Germline values: CDR1 MNHEY, CDR2 SVGAGI. The CDR3 has 15 amino acids.

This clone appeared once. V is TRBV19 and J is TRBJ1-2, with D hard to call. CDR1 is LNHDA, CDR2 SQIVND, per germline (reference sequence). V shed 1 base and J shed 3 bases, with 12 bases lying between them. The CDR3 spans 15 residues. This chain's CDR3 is CASSIAAERYYGYTF. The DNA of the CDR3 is TGTGCCAGTAGTATAGCGGCAGAGCGGTACTATGGCTACACCTTC.

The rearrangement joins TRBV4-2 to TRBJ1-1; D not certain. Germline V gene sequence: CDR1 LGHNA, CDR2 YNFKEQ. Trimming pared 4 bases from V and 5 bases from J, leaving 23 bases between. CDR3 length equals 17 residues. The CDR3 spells CASSPTGITHTKTEAFF. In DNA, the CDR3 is TGTGCCAGCAGCCCTACGGGGATAACGCACACCAAAACTGAAGCTTTCTTT.

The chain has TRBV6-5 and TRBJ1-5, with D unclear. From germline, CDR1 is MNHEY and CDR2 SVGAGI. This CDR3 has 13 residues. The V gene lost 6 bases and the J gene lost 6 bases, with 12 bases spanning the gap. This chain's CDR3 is CASSRGRAQPQHF. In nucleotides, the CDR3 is TGTGCCAGCAGCAGAGGGAGGGCTCAGCCCCAGCATTTT.

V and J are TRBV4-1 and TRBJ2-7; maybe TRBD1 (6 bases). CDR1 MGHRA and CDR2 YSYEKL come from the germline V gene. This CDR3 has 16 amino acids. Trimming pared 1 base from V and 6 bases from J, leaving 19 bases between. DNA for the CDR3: TGCGCCAGCAGCCAAGCGCTAATAGGGGCCAGGGGCGAGCAGTACTTC. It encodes CASSQALIGARGEQYF.

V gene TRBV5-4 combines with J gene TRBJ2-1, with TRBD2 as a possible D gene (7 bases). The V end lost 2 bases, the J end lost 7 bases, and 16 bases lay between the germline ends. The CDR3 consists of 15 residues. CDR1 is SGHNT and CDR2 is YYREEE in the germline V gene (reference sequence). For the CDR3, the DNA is TGTGCCAGCAGCTTCACCGGGGGGCCGGAAAATGAGCAGTTCTTC. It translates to CASSFTGGPENEQFF.

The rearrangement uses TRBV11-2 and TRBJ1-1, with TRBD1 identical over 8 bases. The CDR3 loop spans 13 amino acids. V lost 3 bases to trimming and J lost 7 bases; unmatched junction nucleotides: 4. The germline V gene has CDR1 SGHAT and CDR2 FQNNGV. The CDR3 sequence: CASSFWTGSEAFF. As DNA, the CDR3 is TGTGCCAGCAGCTTTTGGACAGGGAGTGAAGCTTTCTTT.

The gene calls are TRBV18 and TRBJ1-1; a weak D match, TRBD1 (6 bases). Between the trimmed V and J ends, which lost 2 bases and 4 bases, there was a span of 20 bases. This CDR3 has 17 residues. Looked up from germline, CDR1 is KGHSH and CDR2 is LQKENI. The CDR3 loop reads CASSPAAGGARGTEAFF. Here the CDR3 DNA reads TGTGCCAGCTCACCAGCGGCCGGGGGGGCGCGGGGCACTGAAGCTTTCTTT.

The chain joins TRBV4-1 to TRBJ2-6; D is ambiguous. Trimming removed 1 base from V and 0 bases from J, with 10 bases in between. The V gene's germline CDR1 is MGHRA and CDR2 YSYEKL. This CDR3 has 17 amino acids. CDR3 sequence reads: CASSQAHQSSGANVLTF. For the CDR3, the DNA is TGCGCCAGCAGCCAAGCTCATCAAAGCTCTGGGGCCAACGTCCTGACTTTC.

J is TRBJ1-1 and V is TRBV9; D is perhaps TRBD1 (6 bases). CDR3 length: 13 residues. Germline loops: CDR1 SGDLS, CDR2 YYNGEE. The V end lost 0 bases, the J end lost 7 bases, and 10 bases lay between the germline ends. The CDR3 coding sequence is TGTGCCAGCAGCGTAGGGGGGGCGGTTGAAGCTTTCTTT. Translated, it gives CASSVGGAVEAFF.

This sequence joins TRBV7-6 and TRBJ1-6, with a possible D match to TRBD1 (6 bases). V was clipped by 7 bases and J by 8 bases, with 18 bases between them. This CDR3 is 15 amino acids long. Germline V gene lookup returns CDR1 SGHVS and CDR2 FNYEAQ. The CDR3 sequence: CASKPRQVPHSPLHF. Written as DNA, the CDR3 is TGTGCCAGCAAACCCCGACAGGTTCCTCATTCACCCCTCCACTTT.

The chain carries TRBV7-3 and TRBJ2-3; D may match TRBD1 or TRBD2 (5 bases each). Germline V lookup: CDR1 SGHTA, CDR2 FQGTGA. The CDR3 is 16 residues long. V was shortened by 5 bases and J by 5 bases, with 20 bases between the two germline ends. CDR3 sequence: CASSPVSDRGVDTQYF. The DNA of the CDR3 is TGTGCCAGCAGCCCCGTTTCGGATAGAGGGGTAGATACGCAGTATTTT.

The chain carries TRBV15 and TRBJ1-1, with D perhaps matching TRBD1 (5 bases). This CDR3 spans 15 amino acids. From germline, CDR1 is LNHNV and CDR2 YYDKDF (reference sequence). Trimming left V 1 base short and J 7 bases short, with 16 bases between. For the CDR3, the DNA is TGTGCCACCAGCAGAGGAGAAGGGTGGGGGATTGAAGCTTTCTTT. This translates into CATSRGEGWGIEAFF.

CDR3 bases: TGTGCCAGCAGCGGACAGGGGATTAATCAGCCCCAGCATTTT. It encodes CASSGQGINQPQHF. The chain links TRBV11-2 to TRBJ1-5; 9 nucleotides agree with TRBD1. Losses at the gene ends were 5 bases for V and 4 bases for J; bases not matched to a gene: 3. This CDR3 region has 14 residues. CDR1 SGHAT and CDR2 FQNNGV come from the germline V gene.

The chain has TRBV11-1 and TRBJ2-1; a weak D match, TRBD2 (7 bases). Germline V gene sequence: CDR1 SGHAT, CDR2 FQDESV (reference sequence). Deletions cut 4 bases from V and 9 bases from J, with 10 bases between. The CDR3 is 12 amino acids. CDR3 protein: CASSYRGGEQFF. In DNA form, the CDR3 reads TGTGCCAGCAGCTATAGGGGGGGTGAGCAGTTCTTC. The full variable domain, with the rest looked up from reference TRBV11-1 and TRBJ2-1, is EAEVAQSPRYKITEKSQAVAFWCDPISGHATLYWYRQILGQGPELLVQFQDESVVDDSQLPKDRFSAERLKGVDSTLKIQPAELGDSAMYLCASSYRGGEQFFGPGTRLTVL.

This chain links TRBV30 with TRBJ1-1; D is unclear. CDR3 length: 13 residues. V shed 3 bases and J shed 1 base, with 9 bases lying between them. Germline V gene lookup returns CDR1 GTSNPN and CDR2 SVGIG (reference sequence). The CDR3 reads CAWREGRNTEAFF. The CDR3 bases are TGTGCCTGGAGGGAAGGACGGAACACTGAAGCTTTCTTT. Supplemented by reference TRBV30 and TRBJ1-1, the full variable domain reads SQTIHQWPATLVQPVGSPLSLECTVEGTSNPNLYWYRQAAGRGLQLLFYSVGIGQISSEVPQNLSASRPQDRQFILSSKKLLLSDSGFYLCAWREGRNTEAFFGQGTRLTVV.